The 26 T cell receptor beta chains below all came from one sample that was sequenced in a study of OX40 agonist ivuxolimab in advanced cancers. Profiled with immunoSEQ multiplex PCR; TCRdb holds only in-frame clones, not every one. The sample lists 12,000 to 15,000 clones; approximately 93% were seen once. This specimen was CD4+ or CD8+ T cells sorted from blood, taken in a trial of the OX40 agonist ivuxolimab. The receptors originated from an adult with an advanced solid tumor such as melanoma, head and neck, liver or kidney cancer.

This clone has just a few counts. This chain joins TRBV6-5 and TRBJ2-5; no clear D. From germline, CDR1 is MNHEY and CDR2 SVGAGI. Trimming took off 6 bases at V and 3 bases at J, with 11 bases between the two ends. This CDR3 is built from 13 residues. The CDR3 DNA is TGTGCCAGCAGCCGCTCGTCCGAAGAGACCCAGTACTTC. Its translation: CASSRSSEETQYF.

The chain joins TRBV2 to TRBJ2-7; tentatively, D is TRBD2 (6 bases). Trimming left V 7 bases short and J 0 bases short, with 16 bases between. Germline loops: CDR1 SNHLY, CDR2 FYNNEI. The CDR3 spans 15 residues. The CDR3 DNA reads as TGTGCCAGCACCACCGGGGGAAGTCTCTCCTACGAGCAGTACTTC. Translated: CASTTGGSLSYEQYF.

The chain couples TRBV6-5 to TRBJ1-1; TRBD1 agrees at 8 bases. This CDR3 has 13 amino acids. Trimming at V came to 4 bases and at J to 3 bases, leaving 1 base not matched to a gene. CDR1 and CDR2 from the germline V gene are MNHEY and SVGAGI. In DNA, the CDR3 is TGTGCCAGCAGTTCGGACAGGGACACTGAAGCTTTCTTT. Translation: CASSSDRDTEAFF.

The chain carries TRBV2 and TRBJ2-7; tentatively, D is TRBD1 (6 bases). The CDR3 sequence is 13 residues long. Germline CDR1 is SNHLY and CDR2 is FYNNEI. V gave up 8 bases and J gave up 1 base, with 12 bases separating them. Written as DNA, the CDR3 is TGTGCCAGCGACCGGACAGCTTCCTACGAGCAGTACTTC. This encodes CASDRTASYEQYF.

CDR3 in DNA: TGTGCCACCGGTTCGGGGGCTGAAGCTTTCTTT. Protein product: CATGSGAEAFF. V gene TRBV7-8 combines with J gene TRBJ1-1, with D maybe TRBD1 (5 bases). V lost 10 bases and J lost 6, with 12 bases in between. Germline lookup yields CDR1 SGHVS and CDR2 FQNEAQ. The CDR3 length is 11 residues.

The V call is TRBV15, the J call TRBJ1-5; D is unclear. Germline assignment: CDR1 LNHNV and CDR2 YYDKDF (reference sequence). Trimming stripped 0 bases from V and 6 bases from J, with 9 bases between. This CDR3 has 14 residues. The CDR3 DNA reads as TGTGCCACCAGCAGAGAAAAGGAGGTTCAGCCCCAGCATTTT. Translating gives CATSREKEVQPQHF.

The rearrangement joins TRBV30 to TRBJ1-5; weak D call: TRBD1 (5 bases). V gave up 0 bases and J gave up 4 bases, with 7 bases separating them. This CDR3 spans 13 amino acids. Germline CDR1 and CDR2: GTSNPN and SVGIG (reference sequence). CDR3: CAWSVEGNQPQHF. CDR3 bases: TGTGCCTGGAGTGTAGAGGGGAATCAGCCCCAGCATTTT.

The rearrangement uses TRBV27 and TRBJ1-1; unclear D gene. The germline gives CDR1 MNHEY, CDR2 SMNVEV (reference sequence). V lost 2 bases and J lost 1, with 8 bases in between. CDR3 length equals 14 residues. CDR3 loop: CASSLRAKNTEAFF. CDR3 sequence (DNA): TGTGCCAGCAGTTTAAGGGCCAAGAACACTGAAGCTTTCTTT.

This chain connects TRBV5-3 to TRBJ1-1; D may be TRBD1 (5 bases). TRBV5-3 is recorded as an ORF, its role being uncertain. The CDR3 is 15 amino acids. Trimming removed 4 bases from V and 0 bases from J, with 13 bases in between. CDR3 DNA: TGTGCCAGAAGCCTACTGGACATTATGAACACTGAAGCTTTCTTT. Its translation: CARSLLDIMNTEAFF.

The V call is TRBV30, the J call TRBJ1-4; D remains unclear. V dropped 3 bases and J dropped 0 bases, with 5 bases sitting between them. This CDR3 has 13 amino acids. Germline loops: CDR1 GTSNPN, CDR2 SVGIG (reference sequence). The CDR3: CAWSLTTNEKLFF. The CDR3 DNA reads TGTGCCTGGAGCCTAACAACTAATGAAAAACTGTTTTTT.

The CDR3 bases are TGTGCCAGCAGGCGACGGCCCCCCTACGAGCAGTACTTC. Encoded protein: CASRRRPPYEQYF. This chain uses TRBV27 with TRBJ2-7; no reliable D call. This CDR3 spans 13 amino acids. Germline assignment: CDR1 MNHEY and CDR2 SMNVEV (reference sequence). The V end was cut by 6 bases, the J end by 2 bases, with 11 bases between.

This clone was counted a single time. The DNA of the CDR3 is TGTGCCATCAGGGATGCGCAGAGACCCTACGAGCAGTACTTC. Translation: CAIRDAQRPYEQYF. V gene TRBV2 combines with J gene TRBJ2-7, with TRBD1 as a possible D gene (5 bases). The CDR3 has 14 amino acids. Deletions cut 10 bases from V and 2 bases from J, with 18 bases between. Germline CDR1 SNHLY, CDR2 FYNNEI.

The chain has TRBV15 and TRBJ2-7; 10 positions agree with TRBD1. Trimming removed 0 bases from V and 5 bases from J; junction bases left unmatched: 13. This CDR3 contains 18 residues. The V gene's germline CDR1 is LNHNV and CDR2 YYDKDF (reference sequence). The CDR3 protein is CATSRDGQGDDLRNEQYF. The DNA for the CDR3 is TGTGCCACCAGCAGAGACGGACAGGGGGACGACTTGCGGAACGAGCAGTACTTC. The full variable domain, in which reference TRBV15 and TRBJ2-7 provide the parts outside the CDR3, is DAMVIQNPRYQVTQFGKPVTLSCSQTLNHNVMYWYQQKSSQAPKLLFHYYDKDFNNEADTPDNFQSRRPNTSFCFLDIRSPGLGDTAMYLCATSRDGQGDDLRNEQYFGPGTRLTVT.

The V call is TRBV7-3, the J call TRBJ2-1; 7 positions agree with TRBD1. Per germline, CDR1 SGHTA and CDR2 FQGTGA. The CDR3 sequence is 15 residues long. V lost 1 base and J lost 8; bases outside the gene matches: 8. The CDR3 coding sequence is TGTGCCAGCAGCTTAAGAGTCAGGGGGTATGATGAGCAGTTCTTC. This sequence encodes CASSLRVRGYDEQFF. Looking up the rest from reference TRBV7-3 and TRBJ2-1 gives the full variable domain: GAGVSQTPSNKVTEKGKYVELRCDPISGHTALYWYRQSLGQGPEFLIYFQGTGAADDSGLPNDRFFAVRPEGSVSTLKIQRTERGDSAVYLCASSLRVRGYDEQFFGPGTRLTVL.

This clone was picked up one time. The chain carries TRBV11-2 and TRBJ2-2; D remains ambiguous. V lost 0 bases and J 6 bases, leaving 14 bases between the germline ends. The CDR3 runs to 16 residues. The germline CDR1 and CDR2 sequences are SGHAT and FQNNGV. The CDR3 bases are TGTGCCAGCAGCTTAGATGCCAGGATGACTGCCGGGGAGCTGTTTTTT. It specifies CASSLDARMTAGELFF.

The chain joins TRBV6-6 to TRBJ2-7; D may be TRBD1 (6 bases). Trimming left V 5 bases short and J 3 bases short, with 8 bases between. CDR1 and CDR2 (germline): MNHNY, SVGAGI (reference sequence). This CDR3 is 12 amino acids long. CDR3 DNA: TGTGCCAGCAGTCCAGGGGTCTACGAGCAGTACTTC. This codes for CASSPGVYEQYF.

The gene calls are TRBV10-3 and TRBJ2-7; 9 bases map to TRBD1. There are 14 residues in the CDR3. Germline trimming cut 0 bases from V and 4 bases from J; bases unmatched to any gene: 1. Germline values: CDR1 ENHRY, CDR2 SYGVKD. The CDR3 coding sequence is TGTGCCATCAGTGAGTCGACAGGGGGATACGAGCAGTACTTC. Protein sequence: CAISESTGGYEQYF.

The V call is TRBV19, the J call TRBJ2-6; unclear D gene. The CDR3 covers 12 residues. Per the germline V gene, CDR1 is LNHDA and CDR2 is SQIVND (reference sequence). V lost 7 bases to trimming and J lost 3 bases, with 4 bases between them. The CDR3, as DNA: TGTGCCAGTAACTATGGGGCCAACGTCCTGACTTTC. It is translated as CASNYGANVLTF.

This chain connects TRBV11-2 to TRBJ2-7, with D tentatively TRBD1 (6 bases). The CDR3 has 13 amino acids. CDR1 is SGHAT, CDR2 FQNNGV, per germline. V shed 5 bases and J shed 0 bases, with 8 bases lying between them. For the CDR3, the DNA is TGTGCCAGCAGCCCAGGGGTCTCCTACGAGCAGTACTTC. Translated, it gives CASSPGVSYEQYF.

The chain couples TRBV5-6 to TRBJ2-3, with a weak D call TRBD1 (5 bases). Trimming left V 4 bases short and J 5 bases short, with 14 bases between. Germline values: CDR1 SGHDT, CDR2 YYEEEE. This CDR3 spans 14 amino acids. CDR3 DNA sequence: TGTGCCAGCAGCACGAACGTGCAGGGAGATACGCAGTATTTT. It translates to CASSTNVQGDTQYF.

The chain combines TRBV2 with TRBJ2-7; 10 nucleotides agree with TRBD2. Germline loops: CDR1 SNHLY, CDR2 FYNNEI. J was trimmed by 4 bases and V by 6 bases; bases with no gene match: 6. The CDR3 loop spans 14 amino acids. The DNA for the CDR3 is TGTGCCAGCAGGGGAGCGGGAGGGTCGTACGAGCAGTACTTC. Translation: CASRGAGGSYEQYF.

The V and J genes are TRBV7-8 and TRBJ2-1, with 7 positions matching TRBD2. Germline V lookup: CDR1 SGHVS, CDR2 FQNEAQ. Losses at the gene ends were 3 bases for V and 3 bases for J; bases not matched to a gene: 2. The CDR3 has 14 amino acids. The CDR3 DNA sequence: TGTGCCAGCAGCTTCGCGGGAGTCTACAATGAGCAGTTCTTC. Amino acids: CASSFAGVYNEQFF. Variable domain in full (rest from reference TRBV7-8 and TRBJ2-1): GAGVSQSPRYKVAKRGQDVALRCDPISGHVSLFWYQQALGQGPEFLTYFQNEAQLDKSGLPSDRFFAERPEGSVSTLKIQRTQQEDSAVYLCASSFAGVYNEQFFGPGTRLTVL.

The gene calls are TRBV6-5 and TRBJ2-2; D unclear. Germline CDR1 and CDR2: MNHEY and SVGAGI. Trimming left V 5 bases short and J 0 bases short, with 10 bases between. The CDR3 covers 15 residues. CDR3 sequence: CASSTPGANTGELFF. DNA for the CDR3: TGTGCCAGCAGTACTCCTGGCGCGAACACCGGGGAGCTGTTTTTT.

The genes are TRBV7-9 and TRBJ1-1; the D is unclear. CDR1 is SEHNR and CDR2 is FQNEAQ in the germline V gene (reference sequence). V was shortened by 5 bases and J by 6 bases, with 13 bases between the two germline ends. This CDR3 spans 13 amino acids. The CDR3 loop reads CASSPGVGAEAFF. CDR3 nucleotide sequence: TGTGCCAGCAGCCCCGGGGTTGGAGCTGAAGCTTTCTTT.

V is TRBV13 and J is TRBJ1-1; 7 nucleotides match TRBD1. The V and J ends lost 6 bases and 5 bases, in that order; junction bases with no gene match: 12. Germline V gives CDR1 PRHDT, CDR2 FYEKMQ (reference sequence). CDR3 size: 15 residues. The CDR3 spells CASRRPGQLSTEAFF. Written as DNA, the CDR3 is TGTGCCAGCAGACGACCGGGACAGCTATCGACTGAAGCTTTCTTT.

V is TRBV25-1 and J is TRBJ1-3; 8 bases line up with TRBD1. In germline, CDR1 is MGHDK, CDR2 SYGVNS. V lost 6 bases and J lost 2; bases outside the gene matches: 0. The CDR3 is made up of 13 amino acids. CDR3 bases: TGTGCCAGCAGACAGGGGGCTGGAAACACCATATATTTT. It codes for CASRQGAGNTIYF. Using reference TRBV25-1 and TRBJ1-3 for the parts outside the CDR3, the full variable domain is EADIYQTPRYLVIGTGKKITLECSQTMGHDKMYWYQQDPGMELHLIHYSYGVNSTEKGDLSSESTVSRIRTEHFPLTLESARPSHTSQYLCASRQGAGNTIYFGEGSWLTVV.